This TCR beta chain was sequenced during a study of T-cell memory formation after mild COVID-19 (dated by TCRdb to the early 2020s). A note on the overall study: TCR sequence clusters from the two donors were found to be largely donor specific. T-cell clones expanding and contracting after mild COVID-19 in a couple of donors were tracked by longitudinal TCRalpha and TCRbeta repertoire sequencing. The cohort comprised two young, previously healthy adult volunteers, one female and one male. Beyond this particular receptor, the publication reports: SARS-CoV-2 specificity of the second-wave clones peaking on day 37 was not confirmed. Clones that contracted from day 15 to 85 showed balanced CD4/CD8 phenotypes, whereas a second wave of clones that expanded from day 15 to 37 leaned towards CD4+. Contracting CD4+ clones turned up mainly in the CM and EM memory subsets, whereas EMRA was where CD8+ clones were enriched. Some responding clones were found in pre-infection memory, which suggests that pre-existing cross-reactive memory T cells took part in the SARS-CoV-2 response. Only a couple of mild cases were covered in the study, and larger cohorts including severe cases with pre-infection samples were considered necessary.

Taken from cysteine to phenylalanine, the CDR3 has 15 residues. Just the 45-base CDR3 DNA is kept, in frame starting at base 1. Deletion took 1 base off V and 6 bases off J, with a span of 14 bases between the germline ends. Per the germline V gene (reference sequence), LNHDA is the CDR1 and SQIVND is the CDR2. Ficoll-Paque density gradient centrifugation was used to isolate PBMCs. There are a few counts of this clonotype. Its cognate antigen has yet to be identified. No clone much larger than this one lies a single base away; base qualities are absent. The listed sequencing device is Illumina NovaSeq 6000. TCRalpha and TCRbeta cDNA libraries were constructed by 5'RACE with constant-segment primers, with sample barcodes and unique molecular identifiers being introduced. RNA was extracted from every sample with Trizol reagent. Library amplification was performed in two PCR steps, and a second sample barcode and Illumina TruSeq adapters were introduced in the second step. Libraries were sequenced on an Illumina NovaSeq with 2 x 150 bp paired-end reads. Processing in the source paper ran as follows. With migec v1.2.7, reads were demultiplexed and then collapsed into UMI-guided consensus sequences. With mixcr v2.1.11, UMI consensuses were aligned to TRA and TRB V and J templates and assembled into clonotypes. Clonotypes were classified as expanded or contracted when called significant by both edgeR and NoisET, with noise models trained on biological replicates. For edgeR calls, the thresholds were a false discovery rate-adjusted p below 0.01 and a log2 fold-change of 1. As an exploratory analysis of dynamics, max-normalized trajectories of the 1000 most abundant clonotypes were examined by PCA with hierarchical clustering. Each responding clone was given a CD4 or CD8 phenotype based on the CD4+ and CD8+ repertoires, which had been sequenced separately. In-frame beta chains were kept once TCRdb had trimmed the public reads at Q25 with fastp and called clones with MiXCR. Identical CDR3 proteins give one entry, which carries the most common genes and DNA. TCRdb's processing, not the study's, gives the V and J calls here. This sample comprises approximately 290,000 distinct CDR3 sequences, approximately 19% of them detected only once. About 21% of the sample lies in the top ten.

This receptor was obtained from a man aged 18 to 29 who had mild COVID-19 (a few samples of this study predate the infection). The sample titles of this study are shuffled in the database, so cell type and time point are left out; the donor was told from shared clones. The sequence joins TRBV19 to TRBJ2-3; the D gene is perhaps TRBD2, on 5 matching bases. Sequenced sample: PBMCs or a T cell subset sorted from them (not recorded which). The sequence in DNA is TGTGCCAGTAGTATAGGCGGAGGAGATCCGGATACGCAGTATTTT. Its protein product is CASSIGGGDPDTQYF.